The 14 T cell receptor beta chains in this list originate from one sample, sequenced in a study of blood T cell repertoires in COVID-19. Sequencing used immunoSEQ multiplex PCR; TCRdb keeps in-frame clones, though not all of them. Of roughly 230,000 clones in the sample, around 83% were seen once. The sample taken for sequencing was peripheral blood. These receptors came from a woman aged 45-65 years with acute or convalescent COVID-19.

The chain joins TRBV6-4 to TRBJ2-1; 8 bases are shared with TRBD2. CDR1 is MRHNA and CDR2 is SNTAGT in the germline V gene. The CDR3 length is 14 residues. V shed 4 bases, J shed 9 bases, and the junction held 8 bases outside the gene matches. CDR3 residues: CASSVTAGGREQFF. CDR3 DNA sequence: TGTGCCAGCAGTGTTACGGCGGGAGGACGTGAGCAGTTCTTC.

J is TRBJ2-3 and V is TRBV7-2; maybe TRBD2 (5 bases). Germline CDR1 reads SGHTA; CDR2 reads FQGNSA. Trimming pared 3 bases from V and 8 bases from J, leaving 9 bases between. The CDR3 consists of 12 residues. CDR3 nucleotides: TGTGCCAGCAGCTTCCTAGAGGGTACGCAGTATTTT. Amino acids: CASSFLEGTQYF.

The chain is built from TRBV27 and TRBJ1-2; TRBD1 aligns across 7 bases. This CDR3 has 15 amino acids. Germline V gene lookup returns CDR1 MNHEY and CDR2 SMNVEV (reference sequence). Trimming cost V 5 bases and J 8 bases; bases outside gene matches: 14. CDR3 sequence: CASSARQGTPRGYTF. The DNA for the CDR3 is TGTGCCAGCAGTGCCCGACAGGGTACCCCAAGAGGCTACACCTTC.

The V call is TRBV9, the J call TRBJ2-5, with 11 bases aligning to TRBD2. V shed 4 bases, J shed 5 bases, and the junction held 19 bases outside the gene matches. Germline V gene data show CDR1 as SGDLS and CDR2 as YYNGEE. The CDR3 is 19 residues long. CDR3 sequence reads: CASSPRGARVSGRVETQYF. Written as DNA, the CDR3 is TGTGCCAGCAGCCCTCGGGGAGCCCGGGTTAGCGGGAGGGTCGAGACCCAGTACTTC.

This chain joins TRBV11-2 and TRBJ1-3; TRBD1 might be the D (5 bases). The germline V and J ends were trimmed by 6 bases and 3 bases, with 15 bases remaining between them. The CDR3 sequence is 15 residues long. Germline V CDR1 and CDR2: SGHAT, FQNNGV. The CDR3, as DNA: TGTGCCAGCAGGCCCGGCCCCCAGGGTGGAAACACCATATATTTT. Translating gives CASRPGPQGGNTIYF.

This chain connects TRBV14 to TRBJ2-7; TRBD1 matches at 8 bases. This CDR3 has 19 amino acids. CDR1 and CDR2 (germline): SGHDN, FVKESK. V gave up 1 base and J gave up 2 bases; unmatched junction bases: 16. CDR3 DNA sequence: TGTGCCAGCAGCCAAGTGGGCAGGGGGCTACGAACAATCCCCTACGAGCAGTACTTC. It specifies CASSQVGRGLRTIPYEQYF.

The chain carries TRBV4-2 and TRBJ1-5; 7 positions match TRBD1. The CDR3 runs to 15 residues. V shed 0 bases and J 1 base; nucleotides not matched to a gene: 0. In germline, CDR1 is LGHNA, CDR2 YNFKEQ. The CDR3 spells CASSQETGSNQPQHF. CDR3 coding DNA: TGTGCCAGCAGCCAAGAGACAGGGAGCAATCAGCCCCAGCATTTT.

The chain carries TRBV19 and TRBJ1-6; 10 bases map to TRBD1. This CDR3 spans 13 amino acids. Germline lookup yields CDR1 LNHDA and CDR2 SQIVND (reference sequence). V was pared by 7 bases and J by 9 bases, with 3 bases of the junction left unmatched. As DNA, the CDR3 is TGTGCCAGTAAGGACAGGGGGTTTTCACCCCTCCACTTT. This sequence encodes CASKDRGFSPLHF. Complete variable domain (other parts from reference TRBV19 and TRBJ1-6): DGGITQSPKYLFRKEGQNVTLSCEQNLNHDAMYWYRQDPGQGLRLIYYSQIVNDFQKGDIAEGYSVSREKKESFPLTVTSAQKNPTAFYLCASKDRGFSPLHFGNGTRLTVT.

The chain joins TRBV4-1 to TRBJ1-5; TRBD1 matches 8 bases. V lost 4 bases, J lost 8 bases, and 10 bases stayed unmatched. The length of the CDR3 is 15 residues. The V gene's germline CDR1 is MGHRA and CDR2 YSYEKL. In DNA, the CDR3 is TGCGCCAGCAGCCCAGGTACAGGGGGGCAAAAGCCCCAGCATTTT. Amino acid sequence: CASSPGTGGQKPQHF.

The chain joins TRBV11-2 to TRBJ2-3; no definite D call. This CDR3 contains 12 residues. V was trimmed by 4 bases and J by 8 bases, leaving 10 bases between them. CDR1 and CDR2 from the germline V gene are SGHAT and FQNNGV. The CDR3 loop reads CASSSTRSTQYF. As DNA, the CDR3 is TGTGCCAGCAGCTCGACCCGGAGTACGCAGTATTTT.

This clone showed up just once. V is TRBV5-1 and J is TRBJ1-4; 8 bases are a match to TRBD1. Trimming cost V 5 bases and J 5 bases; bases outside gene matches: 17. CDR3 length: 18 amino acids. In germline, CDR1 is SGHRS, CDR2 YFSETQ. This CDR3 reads CASSSDRRTGTKNEKLFF. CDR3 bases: TGCGCCAGCAGTTCTGATCGCCGGACAGGGACCAAAAATGAAAAACTGTTTTTT. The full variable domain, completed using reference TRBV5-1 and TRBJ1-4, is KAGVTQTPRYLIKTRGQQVTLSCSPISGHRSVSWYQQTPGQGLQFLFEYFSETQRNKGNFPGRFSGRQFSNSRSEMNVSTLELGDSALYLCASSSDRRTGTKNEKLFFGSGTQLSVL.

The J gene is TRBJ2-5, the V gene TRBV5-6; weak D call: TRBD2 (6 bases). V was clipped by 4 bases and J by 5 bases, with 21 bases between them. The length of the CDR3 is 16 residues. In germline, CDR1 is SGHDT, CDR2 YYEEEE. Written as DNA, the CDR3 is TGTGCCAGCAGCCCAACAGAGGAGGGGTTTGGGGAGACCCAGTACTTC. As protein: CASSPTEEGFGETQYF.

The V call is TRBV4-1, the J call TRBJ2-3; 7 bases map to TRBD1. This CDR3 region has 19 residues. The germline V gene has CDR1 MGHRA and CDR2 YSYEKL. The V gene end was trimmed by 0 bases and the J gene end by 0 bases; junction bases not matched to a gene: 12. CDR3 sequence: CASSQERTGHLISTDTQYF. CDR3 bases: TGCGCCAGCAGCCAAGAGAGGACAGGACACCTTATTAGCACAGATACGCAGTATTTT.

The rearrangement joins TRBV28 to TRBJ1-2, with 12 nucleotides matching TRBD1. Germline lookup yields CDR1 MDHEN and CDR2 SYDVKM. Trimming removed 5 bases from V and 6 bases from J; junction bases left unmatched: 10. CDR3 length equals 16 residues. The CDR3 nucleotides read TGTGCCAGCAGTATCCCGCCGGGACAGGGGGCGGATGGCTACACCTTC. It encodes CASSIPPGQGADGYTF.